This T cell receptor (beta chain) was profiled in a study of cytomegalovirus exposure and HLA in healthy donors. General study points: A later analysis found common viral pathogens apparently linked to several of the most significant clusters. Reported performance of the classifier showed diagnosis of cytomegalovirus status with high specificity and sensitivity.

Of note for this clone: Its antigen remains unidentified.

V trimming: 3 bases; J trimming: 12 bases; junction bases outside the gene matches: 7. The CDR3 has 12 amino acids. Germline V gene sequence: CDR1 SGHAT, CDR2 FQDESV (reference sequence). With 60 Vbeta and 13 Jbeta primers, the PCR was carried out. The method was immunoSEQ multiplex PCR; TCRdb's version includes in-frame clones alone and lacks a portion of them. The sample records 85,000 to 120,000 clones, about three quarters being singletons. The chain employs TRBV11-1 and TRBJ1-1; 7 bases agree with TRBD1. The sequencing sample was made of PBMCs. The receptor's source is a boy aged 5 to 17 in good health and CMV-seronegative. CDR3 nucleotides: TGTGCCAGCAGCTTTCGACAGGGTTGGACTTTCTTT. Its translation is CASSFRQGWTFF.